The 9 T cell receptor beta chains listed next were all sequenced from one sample in a study of blood T cells in healthy people across ages. A second PCR, run for roughly 7 to 11 cycles, used a sample-barcoded 5' primer plus a J-beta primer mix. TCRdb analysed the 5' RACE reads with MiXCR anew, one entry per CDR3 protein. The top ten clones hold around 13% of a sample with about 1.1 million distinct CDR3 sequences, 30% to 40% of them seen once. The sequencing sample was made of blood. All receptors come from a man younger than 35 in good health.

This clonotype was picked up a small number of times. The chain links TRBV6-4 to TRBJ2-3; 8 nucleotides line up with TRBD2. Trimming at V came to 4 bases and at J to 3 bases, leaving 6 bases not matched to a gene. Germline V gene sequence: CDR1 MRHNA, CDR2 SNTAGT. CDR3 length: 15 residues. The CDR3 here is CASSVRSSGTDTQYF. In DNA form, the CDR3 reads TGTGCCAGCAGTGTCCGGTCTAGCGGGACAGATACGCAGTATTTT.

A few counts support this clonotype. The chain uses TRBV7-2 and TRBJ2-3; D possibly uses TRBD1 or TRBD2 (5 bases each). The V and J ends lost 4 bases and 3 bases respectively, with 17 bases between them. Germline V lookup: CDR1 SGHTA, CDR2 FQGNSA. The CDR3 spans 16 residues. In DNA, the CDR3 is TGTGCCAGCAGCTCTTCCGGAGAGGGACCGACAGATACGCAGTATTTT. It yields the protein CASSSSGEGPTDTQYF.

This clonotype appeared a few times. V gene TRBV5-1 combines with J gene TRBJ1-2; D may be TRBD1 (6 bases). The CDR3 loop spans 13 amino acids. V lost 1 base and J 6 bases, leaving 10 bases between the germline ends. Germline V gene data show CDR1 as SGHRS and CDR2 as YFSETQ. CDR3 nucleotides: TGCGCCAGCAGCTTGACAGGGCTCCATGGCTACACCTTC. Encoded protein: CASSLTGLHGYTF.

The genes are TRBV7-2 and TRBJ1-1, with 10 bases that match TRBD1. Germline CDR1 reads SGHTA; CDR2 reads FQGNSA. Losses at the gene ends were 0 bases for V and 5 bases for J; bases not matched to a gene: 9. The CDR3 contains 17 residues. CDR3 bases: TGTGCCAGCAGCTTAGCCGCCCTCGGGACAGGGGATACTGAAGCTTTCTTT. Translating it yields CASSLAALGTGDTEAFF.

This clonotype was detected a few times. The rearrangement joins TRBV6-5 to TRBJ2-3; D possibly uses TRBD1 or TRBD2 (5 bases each). The germline gives CDR1 MNHEY, CDR2 SVGAGI. Trimming left V 2 bases short and J 0 bases short, with 12 bases between. The CDR3 is 16 residues long. CDR3 nucleotides: TGTGCCAGCAGTTACACACGGGGCCCAAGCACAGATACGCAGTATTTT. It encodes CASSYTRGPSTDTQYF.

The V gene is TRBV5-8, the J gene TRBJ2-4; D is undetermined. The germline CDR1 and CDR2 sequences are SGHTS and YDEGEE. V lost 0 bases and J 0 bases, leaving 10 bases between the germline ends. The CDR3 spans 16 residues. CDR3 loop: CASSLVADIAKNIQYF. CDR3 DNA: TGTGCCAGCAGCTTGGTGGCAGACATAGCCAAAAACATTCAGTACTTC. Full variable domain (missing parts from reference TRBV5-8 and TRBJ2-4): EAGVTQSPTHLIKTRGQQATLRCSPISGHTSVYWYQQALGLGLQFLLWYDEGEERNRGNFPPRFSGRQFPNYSSELNVNALELEDSALYLCASSLVADIAKNIQYFGAGTRLSVL.

J is TRBJ2-3 and V is TRBV7-9, with D possibly matching TRBD1 (6 bases). There are 16 residues in the CDR3. The V gene lost 3 bases and the J gene lost 0 bases, with 13 bases spanning the gap. Germline values: CDR1 SEHNR, CDR2 FQNEAQ (reference sequence). This CDR3 reads CASSFRDTSSTDTQYF. The CDR3 DNA reads as TGTGCCAGCAGCTTCCGGGACACTTCTAGCACAGATACGCAGTATTTT.

As regards this clonotype: The germline gene is not matched at one end of the junction; a read error may be the cause. The J gene is TRBJ2-7, the V gene TRBV10-3; 10 bases line up with TRBD1. The V gene's germline CDR1 is ENHRY and CDR2 SYGVKD. CDR3 length: 14 residues. The CDR3 sequence: CDIRGTGAWNEQYF. CDR3 bases: TGTGACATCAGAGGGACAGGGGCTTGGAATGAGCAGTACTTC.

There are a few counts of this clonotype. This chain links TRBV27 with TRBJ2-7; the D gene is possibly TRBD1 (6 bases). The CDR3 covers 13 residues. V was pared by 2 bases and J by 5 bases, with 10 bases between. The germline V gene has CDR1 MNHEY and CDR2 SMNVEV (reference sequence). The CDR3 bases are TGTGCCAGCAGTTTAACCGACAGGCACGAGCAGTACTTC. Translating it yields CASSLTDRHEQYF.